This TCR beta chain was obtained from a study of cytomegalovirus exposure and HLA in healthy donors. This clone was seen only a few times. V was pared by 4 bases and J by 7 bases, with 2 bases of the junction left unmatched. Germline-derived CDR1 and CDR2 are SGHDN and FVKESK. CDR3 size: 12 residues. The PCR contained 60 Vbeta and 13 Jbeta primers. The assay was immunoSEQ multiplex PCR, and TCRdb's table has in-frame clones only and misses some. The sample shows roughly 110,000 clones, 60% to 85% of them seen only once. The rearrangement links TRBV14 to TRBJ1-2; 8 bases fit TRBD1. The source is a male donor in good health and CMV-seropositive. Specimen: PBMCs. In nucleotides, the CDR3 is TGTGCCAGCAGCCTACAGGGGGGTGGCTACACCTTC. This translates into CASSLQGGGYTF.